The sample holds one count of the clone carrying this T cell receptor beta chain. Its specificity is unknown. Each PCR contained spiked-in synthetic TCR analog templates. Some clones are missing from TCRdb's copy, which holds only in-frame ones; the method was immunoSEQ multiplex PCR. The sample lists about 90,000 clones, 90% to 95% occurring once. The data were obtained in a study of PD-L1 blockade in urothelial cancer. Turning to the study itself: Prior chemotherapy ranged from 0 to 3 regimens per patient. Study-level findings and limits: Durable benefit was linked to greater 3-week expansion of tumor-associated blood clones.

The CDR3 sequence is 13 residues long. The V end was cut by 0 bases, the J end by 4 bases, with 6 bases between. The germline V gene has CDR1 MNHEY and CDR2 SVGAGI. The chain has TRBV6-5 and TRBJ1-2; no clear D. This receptor was identified in a man in his fifties or sixties with urothelial cancer. Sequences were derived from PBMCs, sampled around atezolizumab (anti-PD-L1) treatment. CDR3 loop: CASSYSKAYGYTF. The CDR3 nucleotides read TGTGCCAGCAGTTACTCGAAAGCCTATGGCTACACCTTC.